Sequencing of this T cell receptor (beta chain) was carried out in a study of response to subunit inactivated influenza vaccine (dated by TCRdb to between 2018 and 2020). Regarding the complete study: Deep quantitative profiling of the T cell receptor repertoire was used in the study to follow responses to a trivalent subunit inactivated influenza vaccine. The full study reports these points: According to the authors, only a limited number of new T cells may be recruited by each seasonal influenza vaccination.

Relative to germline, V is 1 base shorter and J is 1 base shorter, with 7 bases between their ends. CDR3 length: 14 amino acids, cysteine to phenylalanine. The DNA shown is the 42-base CDR3, in frame from base 1. Remarks on this clonotype: Its antigen specificity is not known. Per-base qualities were not stored, and no clone one base away is much larger.

The library was obtained by RT-PCR. Sequencing was carried out with an Illumina HiSeq 2500. The public reads were reanalyzed by TCRdb: fastp trimming at Q25, MiXCR alignment, in-frame beta chains only. Every distinct CDR3 protein forms one entry, paired with its most common genes and DNA. The sample table holds about 160,000 distinct CDR3 sequences, of which 9.5% to 13% were seen once. The ten largest clones take up about an eighth of the sample. The time point label of this sample denotes: 45 days after influenza vaccine administration. The chain was built from TRBV12-3 or TRBV12-4 and TRBJ2-5; the D segment cannot be called with confidence. The source was non-naive T cells sorted from PBMCs, collected 35 to 45 days after vaccination. The meaning of the sample's cell subset or site label: memory T cell fraction. The clonotype originates from a man in his fifties who received an inactivated influenza vaccine. Donor details come from another sample of the same person, matched by shared clones. Here is the DNA: TGTGCCAGCAGTTTAGTGGGCGTCCAAGAGACCCAGTACTTC. Protein translation: CASSLVGVQETQYF.